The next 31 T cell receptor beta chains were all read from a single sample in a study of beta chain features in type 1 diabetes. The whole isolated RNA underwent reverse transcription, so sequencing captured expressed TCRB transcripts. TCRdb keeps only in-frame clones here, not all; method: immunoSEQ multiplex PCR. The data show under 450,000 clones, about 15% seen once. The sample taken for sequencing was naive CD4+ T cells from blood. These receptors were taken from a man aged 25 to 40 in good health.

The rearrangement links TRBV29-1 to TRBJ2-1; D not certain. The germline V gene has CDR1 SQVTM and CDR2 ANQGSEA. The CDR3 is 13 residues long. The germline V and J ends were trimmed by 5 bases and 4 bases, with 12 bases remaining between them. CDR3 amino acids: CSVHGQRYNEQFF. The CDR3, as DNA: TGCAGCGTTCACGGGCAGAGGTACAATGAGCAGTTCTTC.

The CDR3 loop reads CAWSREGAHADTQYF. For the CDR3, the DNA is TGTGCCTGGAGTCGGGAAGGGGCACACGCAGATACGCAGTATTTT. V and J are TRBV30 and TRBJ2-3; D tentatively fits TRBD1 or TRBD2 (5 bases each). The CDR3 is 15 amino acids. In germline, CDR1 is GTSNPN, CDR2 SVGIG (reference sequence). The V and J ends lost 2 bases and 4 bases respectively, with 16 bases between them.

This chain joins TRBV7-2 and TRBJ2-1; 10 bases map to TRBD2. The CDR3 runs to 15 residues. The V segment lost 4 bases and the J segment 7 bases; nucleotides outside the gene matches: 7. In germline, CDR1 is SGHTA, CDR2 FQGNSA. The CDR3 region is CASSSSGRAENEQFF. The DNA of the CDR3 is TGTGCCAGCAGCTCCAGCGGGAGGGCCGAGAATGAGCAGTTCTTC.

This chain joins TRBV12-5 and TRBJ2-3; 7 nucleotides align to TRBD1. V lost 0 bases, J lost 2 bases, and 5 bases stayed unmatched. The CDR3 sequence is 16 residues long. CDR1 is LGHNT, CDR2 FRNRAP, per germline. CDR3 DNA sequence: TGTGCTAGTGGTTTGGTGGACAGGTTCTCCACAGATACGCAGTATTTT. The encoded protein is CASGLVDRFSTDTQYF.

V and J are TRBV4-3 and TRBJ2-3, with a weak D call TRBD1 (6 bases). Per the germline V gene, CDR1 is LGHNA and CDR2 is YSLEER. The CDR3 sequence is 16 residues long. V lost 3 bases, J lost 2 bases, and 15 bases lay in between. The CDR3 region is CASSQFTGRLTDTQYF. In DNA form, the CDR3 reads TGCGCCAGCAGCCAGTTTACAGGGCGCCTCACAGATACGCAGTATTTT.

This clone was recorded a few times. DNA of the CDR3: TGTGCCAGCGGGATAAGACATCCTTCCTACAATGAGCAGTTCTTC. Translated, it gives CASGIRHPSYNEQFF. This chain links TRBV11-3 with TRBJ2-1; unclear D gene. Germline V CDR1 and CDR2: SGHNT, YENEEA. This CDR3 has 15 amino acids. V lost 8 bases to trimming and J lost 1 base, with 15 bases between them.

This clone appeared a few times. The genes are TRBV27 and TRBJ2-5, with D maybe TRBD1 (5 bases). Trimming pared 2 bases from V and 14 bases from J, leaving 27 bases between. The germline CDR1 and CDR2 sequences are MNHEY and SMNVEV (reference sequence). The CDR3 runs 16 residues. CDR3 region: CASSLDSGSGYLGYYF. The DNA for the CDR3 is TGTGCCAGCAGTTTAGATTCTGGGTCAGGGTACCTCGGCTACTACTTC.

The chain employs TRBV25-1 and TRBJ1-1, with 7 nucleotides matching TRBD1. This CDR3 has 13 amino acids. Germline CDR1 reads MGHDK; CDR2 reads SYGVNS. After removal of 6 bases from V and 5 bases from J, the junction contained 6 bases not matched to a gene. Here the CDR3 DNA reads TGTGCCAGCAGCCGACAGGGTGGAACTGAAGCTTTCTTT. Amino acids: CASSRQGGTEAFF. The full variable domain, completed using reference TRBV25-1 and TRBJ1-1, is EADIYQTPRYLVIGTGKKITLECSQTMGHDKMYWYQQDPGMELHLIHYSYGVNSTEKGDLSSESTVSRIRTEHFPLTLESARPSHTSQYLCASSRQGGTEAFFGQGTRLTVV.

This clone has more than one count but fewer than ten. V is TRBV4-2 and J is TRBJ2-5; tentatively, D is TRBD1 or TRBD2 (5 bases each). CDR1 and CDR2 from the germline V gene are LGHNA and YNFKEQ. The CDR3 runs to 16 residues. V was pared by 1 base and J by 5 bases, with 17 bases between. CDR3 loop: CASSQVSGPGGETQYF. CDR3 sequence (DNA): TGTGCCAGCAGCCAAGTTTCGGGACCAGGCGGGGAGACCCAGTACTTC.

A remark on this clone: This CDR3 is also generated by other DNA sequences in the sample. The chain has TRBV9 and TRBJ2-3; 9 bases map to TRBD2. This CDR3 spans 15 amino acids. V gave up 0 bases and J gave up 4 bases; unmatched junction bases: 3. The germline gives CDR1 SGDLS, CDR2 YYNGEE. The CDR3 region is CASSVVAGGSDTQYF. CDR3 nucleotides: TGTGCCAGCAGCGTAGTGGCGGGAGGGTCAGATACGCAGTATTTT.

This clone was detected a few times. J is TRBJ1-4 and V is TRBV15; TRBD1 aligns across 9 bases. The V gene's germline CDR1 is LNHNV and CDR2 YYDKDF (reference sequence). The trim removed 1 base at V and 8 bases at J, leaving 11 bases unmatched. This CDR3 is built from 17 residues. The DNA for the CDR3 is TGTGCCACCAGCAGAGGAGGGACAGGGCTATCTGGGGAAAAACTGTTTTTT. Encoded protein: CATSRGGTGLSGEKLFF.

The CDR3 DNA is TGTGCCAGCAGCATCATAGCGGGGCCCTACGAGCAGTACGTC. Amino acids: CASSIIAGPYEQYV. The chain has TRBV11-2 and TRBJ2-7; 8 bases line up with TRBD2. Looked up from germline, CDR1 is SGHAT and CDR2 is FQNNGV. The V and J ends lost 5 bases and 2 bases, in that order; junction bases with no gene match: 5. The CDR3 covers 14 residues.

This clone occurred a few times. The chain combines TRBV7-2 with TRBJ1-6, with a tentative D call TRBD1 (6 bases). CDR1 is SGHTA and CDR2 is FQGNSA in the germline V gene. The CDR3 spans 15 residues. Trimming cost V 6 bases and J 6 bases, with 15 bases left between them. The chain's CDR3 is CASRTLTGGNSPLHF. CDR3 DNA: TGTGCCAGCAGAACCTTGACAGGTGGTAATTCACCCCTCCACTTT. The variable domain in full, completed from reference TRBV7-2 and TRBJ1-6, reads GAGVSQSPSNKVTEKGKDVELRCDPISGHTALYWYRQSLGQGLEFLIYFQGNSAPDKSGLPSDRFSAERTGGSVSTLTIQRTQQEDSAVYLCASRTLTGGNSPLHFGNGTRLTVT.

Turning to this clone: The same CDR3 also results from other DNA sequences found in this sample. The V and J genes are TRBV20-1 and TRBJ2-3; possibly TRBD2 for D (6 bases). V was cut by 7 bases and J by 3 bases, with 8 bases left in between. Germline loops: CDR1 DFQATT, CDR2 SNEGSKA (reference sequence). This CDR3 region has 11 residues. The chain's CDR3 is CSGGDTDTQYF. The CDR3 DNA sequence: TGCAGTGGGGGGGATACAGATACGCAGTATTTT.

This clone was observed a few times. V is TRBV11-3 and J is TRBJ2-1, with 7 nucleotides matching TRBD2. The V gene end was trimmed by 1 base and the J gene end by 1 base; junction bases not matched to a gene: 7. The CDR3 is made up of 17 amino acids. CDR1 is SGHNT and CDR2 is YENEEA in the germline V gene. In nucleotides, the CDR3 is TGTGCCAGCAGCTTAGGGCGGGGCGGGAGTTCCTACAATGAGCAGTTCTTC. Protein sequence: CASSLGRGGSSYNEQFF.

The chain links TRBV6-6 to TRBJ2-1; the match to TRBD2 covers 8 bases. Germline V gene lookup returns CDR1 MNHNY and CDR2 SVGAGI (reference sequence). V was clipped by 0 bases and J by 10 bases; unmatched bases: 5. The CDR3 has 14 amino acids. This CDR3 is CASSYSGTSSEQFF. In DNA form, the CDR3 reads TGTGCCAGCAGTTACTCTGGGACTAGTAGCGAGCAGTTCTTC.

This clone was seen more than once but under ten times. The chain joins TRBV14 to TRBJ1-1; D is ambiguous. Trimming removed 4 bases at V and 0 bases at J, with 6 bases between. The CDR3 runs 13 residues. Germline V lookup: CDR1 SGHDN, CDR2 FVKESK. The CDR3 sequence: CASSRQLNTEAFF. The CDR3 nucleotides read TGTGCCAGCAGCCGGCAGCTGAACACTGAAGCTTTCTTT.

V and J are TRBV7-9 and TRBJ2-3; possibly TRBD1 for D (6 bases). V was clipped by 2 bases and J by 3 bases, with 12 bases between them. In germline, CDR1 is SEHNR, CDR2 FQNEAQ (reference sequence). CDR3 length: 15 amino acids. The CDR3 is CASSLRTEGTDTQYF. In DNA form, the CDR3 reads TGTGCCAGCAGCTTAAGGACAGAGGGAACAGATACGCAGTATTTT.

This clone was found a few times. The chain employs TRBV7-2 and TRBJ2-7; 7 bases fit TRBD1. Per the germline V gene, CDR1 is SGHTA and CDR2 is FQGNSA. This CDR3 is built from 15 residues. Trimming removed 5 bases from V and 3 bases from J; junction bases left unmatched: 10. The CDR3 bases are TGTGCCAGCAGCCCAACAAGGGACAGCTACTACGAGCAGTACGTC. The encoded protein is CASSPTRDSYYEQYV.

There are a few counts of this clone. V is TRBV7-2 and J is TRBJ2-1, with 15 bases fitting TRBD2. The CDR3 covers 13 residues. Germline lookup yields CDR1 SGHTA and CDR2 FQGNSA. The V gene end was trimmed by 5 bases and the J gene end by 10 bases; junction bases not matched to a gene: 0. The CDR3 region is CASSGLAGGEQFF. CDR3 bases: TGTGCCAGCAGCGGACTAGCGGGAGGGGAGCAGTTCTTC.

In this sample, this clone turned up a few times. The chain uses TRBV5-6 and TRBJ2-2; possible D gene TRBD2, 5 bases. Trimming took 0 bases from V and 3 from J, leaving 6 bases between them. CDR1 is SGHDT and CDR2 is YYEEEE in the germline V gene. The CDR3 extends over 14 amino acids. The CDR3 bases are TGTGCCAGCAGCTTGGCGGGATACACCGGGGAGCTGTTTTTT. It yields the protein CASSLAGYTGELFF.

In DNA, the CDR3 is TGTGCCAGCAGCTTTAACAATGAGCAGTTCTTC. Translated, it gives CASSFNNEQFF. The V gene is TRBV11-3, the J gene TRBJ2-1; D is unresolved. Deletions cut 3 bases from V and 5 bases from J, with 2 bases between. This CDR3 comprises 11 residues. CDR1 SGHNT and CDR2 YENEEA come from the germline V gene.

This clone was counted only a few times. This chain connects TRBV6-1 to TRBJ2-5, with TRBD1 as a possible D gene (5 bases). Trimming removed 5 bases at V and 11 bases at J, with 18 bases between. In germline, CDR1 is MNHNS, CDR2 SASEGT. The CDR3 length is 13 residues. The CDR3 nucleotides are TGTGCCAGCAGTAATAGTCCAGGGCTAATTCAGTACTTC. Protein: CASSNSPGLIQYF.

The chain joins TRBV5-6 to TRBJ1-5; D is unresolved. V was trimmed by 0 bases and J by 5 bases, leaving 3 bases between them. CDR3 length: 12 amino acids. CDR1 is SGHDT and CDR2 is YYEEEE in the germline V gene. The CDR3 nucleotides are TGTGCCAGCAGCTTGGCAGATCAGCCCCAGCATTTT. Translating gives CASSLADQPQHF. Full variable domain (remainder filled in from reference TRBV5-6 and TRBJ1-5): DAGVTQSPTHLIKTRGQQVTLRCSPKSGHDTVSWYQQALGQGPQFIFQYYEEEERQRGNFPDRFSGHQFPNYSSELNVNALLLGDSALYLCASSLADQPQHFGDGTRLSIL.

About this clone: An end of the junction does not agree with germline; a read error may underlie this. CDR3 sequence reads: CASSSPGGAETQYF. CDR3 nucleotide sequence: TGTGCCAGCAGCTCGCCGGGGGGGGCAGAGACGCAGTATTTT. This rearrangement joins TRBV5-4 to TRBJ2-3; TRBD2 matches at 8 bases. The CDR3 covers 14 residues. Germline values: CDR1 SGHNT, CDR2 YYREEE (reference sequence). The variable domain in full, with the rest retrieved from reference TRBV5-4 and TRBJ2-3, is ETGVTQSPTHLIKTRGQQVTLRCSSQSGHNTVSWYQQALGQGPQFIFQYYREEENGRGNFPPRFSGLQFPNYSSELNVNALELDDSALYLCASSSPGGAETQYFGPGTRLTVL.

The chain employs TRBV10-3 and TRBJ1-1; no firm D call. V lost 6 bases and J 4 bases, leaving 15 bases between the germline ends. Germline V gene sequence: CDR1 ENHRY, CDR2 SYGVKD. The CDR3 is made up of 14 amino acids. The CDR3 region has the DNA TGTGCCATCAGGGATTCGGGTTTGAGCACTGAAGCTTTCTTT. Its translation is CAIRDSGLSTEAFF.

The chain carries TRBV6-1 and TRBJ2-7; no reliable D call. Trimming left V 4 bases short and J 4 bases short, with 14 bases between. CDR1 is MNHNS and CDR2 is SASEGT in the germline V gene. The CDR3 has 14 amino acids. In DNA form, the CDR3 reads TGTGCCAGCAGTGCAGGACGGAGAAGATACGAGCAGTACTTC. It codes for CASSAGRRRYEQYF.

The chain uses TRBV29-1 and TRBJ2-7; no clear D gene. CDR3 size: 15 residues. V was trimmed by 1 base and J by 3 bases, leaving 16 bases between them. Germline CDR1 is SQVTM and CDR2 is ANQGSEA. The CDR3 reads CSVEAPSRRRYEQYF. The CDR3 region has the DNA TGCAGCGTTGAAGCCCCATCGAGACGTCGCTACGAGCAGTACTTC.

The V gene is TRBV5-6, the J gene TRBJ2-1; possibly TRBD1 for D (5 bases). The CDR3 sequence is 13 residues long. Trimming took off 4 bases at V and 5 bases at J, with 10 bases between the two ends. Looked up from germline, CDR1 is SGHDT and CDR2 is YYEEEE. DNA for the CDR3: TGTGCCAGCAGCCCAGGGCCCAACAATGAGCAGTTCTTC. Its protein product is CASSPGPNNEQFF.

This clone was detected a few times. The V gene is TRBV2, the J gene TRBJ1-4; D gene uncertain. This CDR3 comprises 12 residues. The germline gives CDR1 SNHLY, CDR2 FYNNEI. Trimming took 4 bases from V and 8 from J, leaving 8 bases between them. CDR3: CASSVGGEKLFF. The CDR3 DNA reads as TGTGCCAGCAGTGTGGGCGGAGAAAAACTGTTTTTT.

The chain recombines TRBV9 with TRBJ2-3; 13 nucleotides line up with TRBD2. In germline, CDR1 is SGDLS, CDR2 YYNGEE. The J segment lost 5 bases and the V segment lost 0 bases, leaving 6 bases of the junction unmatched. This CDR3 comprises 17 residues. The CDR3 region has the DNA TGTGCCAGCAGCGTAGATAGAGGACTAGCGGGGGTAGATACGCAGTATTTT. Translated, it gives CASSVDRGLAGVDTQYF.